This TCR beta chain is drawn from a study of T-cell reconstitution after alpha-beta-depleted transplantation in children. Findings and caveats of the study: Hyperexpanded clones declined; after one year, newly produced T cells mostly supplied diversity.

During its preparation, the TCRbeta library received unique molecular identifiers. TCRdb called the PCR reads again in MiXCR, with one record for every CDR3 protein. The table records 45,000 to 55,000 distinct CDR3 sequences, roughly 5% of them present only once. In this sample, this clonotype turned up many times. What it binds is unknown. The CDR3 is 13 amino acids. Trimming took 1 base from V and 5 from J; bases not matched to a gene: 0. The germline V gene encodes CDR1 DFQATT and CDR2 SNEGSKA (reference sequence). Source: PBMCs, mostly from graft donor cells, taken 60 days after TCRalphabeta/CD19-depleted stem cell transplant. This TCR came from a female patient aged 2-15 years who had a stem cell transplant for aplastic anemia, so the T cells may come from the graft donor. The chain recombines TRBV20-1 with TRBJ2-3; TRBD2 agrees at 10 bases. In DNA form, the CDR3 reads TGCAGTGCTAGAGTAGCGGGGGGAGATACGCAGTATTTT. It translates to CSARVAGGDTQYF.